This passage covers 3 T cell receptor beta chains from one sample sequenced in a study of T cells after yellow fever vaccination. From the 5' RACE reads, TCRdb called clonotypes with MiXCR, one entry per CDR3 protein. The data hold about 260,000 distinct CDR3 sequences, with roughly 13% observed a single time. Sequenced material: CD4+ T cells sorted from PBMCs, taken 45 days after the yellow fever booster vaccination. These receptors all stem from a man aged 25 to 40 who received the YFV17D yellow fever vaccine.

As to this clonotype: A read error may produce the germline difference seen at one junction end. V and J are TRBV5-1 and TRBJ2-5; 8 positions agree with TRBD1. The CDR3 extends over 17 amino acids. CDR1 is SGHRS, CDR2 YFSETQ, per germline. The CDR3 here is CASSRLGQSGGGETQYF. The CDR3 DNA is TGCGCCAGCAGCCGGCTGGGCCAATCAGGGGGCGGTGAGACCCAATACTTC.

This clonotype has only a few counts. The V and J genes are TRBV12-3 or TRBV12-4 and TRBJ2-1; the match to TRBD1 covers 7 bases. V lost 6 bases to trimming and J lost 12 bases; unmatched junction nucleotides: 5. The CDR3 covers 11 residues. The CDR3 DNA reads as TGTGCCAGCAGGTCGACAGGGTGGCAGTTCTTC. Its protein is CASRSTGWQFF.

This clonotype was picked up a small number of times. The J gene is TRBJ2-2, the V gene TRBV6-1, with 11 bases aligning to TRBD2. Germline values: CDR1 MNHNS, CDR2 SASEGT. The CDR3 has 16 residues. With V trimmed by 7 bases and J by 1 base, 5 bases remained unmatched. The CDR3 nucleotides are TGTGCCAGCAAAACTAGCGGGGGACTGAACACCGGGGAGCTGTTTTTT. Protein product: CASKTSGGLNTGELFF.